This TCR beta chain was recorded in a study of cytomegalovirus exposure and HLA in healthy donors. Study-wide findings and caveats: Presence/absence analyses rested on an assumption that sequencing depth was roughly uniform across donors. In a later analysis, across HLA loci, associated TCR counts were highest for DRB1, lowest for HLA-C.

Points on this clone: Its antigen is still unknown.

With 60 Vbeta and 13 Jbeta primers, the PCR was carried out. Generated by immunoSEQ multiplex PCR, the TCRdb table keeps only in-frame clones and is missing some. This table has about 200,000 clones, 60% to 85% appearing once. Germline lookup yields CDR1 SGHTA and CDR2 FQGNSA. The CDR3 sequence is 15 residues long. The junction had 3 bases not matched to a gene; V was cut back by 0 bases and J by 6 bases. Sequencing input: PBMCs. The chain couples TRBV7-2 to TRBJ1-5, with TRBD1 matching over 9 bases. The TCR originated in a woman aged 40 to 55 in good health and CMV-seronegative. CDR3 nucleotides: TGTGCCAGCAGCTTAGCGCAGACAGGGGGTCAGCCCCAGCATTTT. Protein: CASSLAQTGGQPQHF.